The T cell receptor (beta chain) described here comes from a study of blood T cell repertoires in COVID-19 (dated by TCRdb to 2019 to 2021). Background on the whole study: Collaborator samples came from the United States, Italy and Spain and covered acute and convalescent phases of COVID-19. The prospective study material was composed of cDNA or gDNA derived from T cells, B-cell-depleted T cells, or PBMCs. Deeply sampled blood TCRbeta repertoires from subjects exposed to, actively infected with, or recovered from COVID-19 were included in the dataset. The repertoires were released in a freely available public database intended as a resource for research on the immune response to SARS-CoV-2. The samples were drawn from two sources: the first 160 participants of the ongoing ImmuneRACE study, and 1,000 to 1,500 subjects contributed by 6 global collaborators. Sample metadata almost always included a de-identified subject ID, COVID-19 status, age in years and sex. HLA class I and class II types, where available, came from metadata supplied by the sample provider rather than from assay-based typing. Overall results and qualifications from the work: The amount of clinical and demographic metadata varied by source and participant and was provided uncurated.

Notes on this clone: What antigen it recognizes has not been identified. No base quality information exists; no much larger clone differs at one position.

Whole blood was collected in K2EDTA tubes by collaborating institutions according to the institutions' own protocols. For TCRbeta analysis, collaborators shipped samples in one of three forms: frozen whole blood, isolated PBMCs, or DNA extracted from either of those sample types. TCRbeta CDR3 regions were amplified from genomic DNA by means of the immunoSEQ Assay, a bias-controlled multiplex PCR. Per the source publication's procedure: The number of nucleated cells in each sample was estimated by amplification of reference gene primers within the assay. To quantify the absolute abundance of each unique TCRbeta CDR3 rearrangement, sequence reads were collapsed and filtered. For each sample, productive Simpson clonality was calculated by taking the square root of Simpson's diversity index across productive rearrangements. TCRdb obtained this table from immuneACCESS and retained in-frame rearrangements with V and J assigned. These tables miss some clones; where compared with another copy, unresolved V genes account for less than half of the shortfall, and the remainder is unexplained. Clonal size and the V and J genes are those of that table, whereas D and trimming came from the DNA. The sample contains more than 85,000 clones, 70% to 90% of them found a single time. Together, the top ten hold 3.5% to 5.5% of the sample.

The germline V gene sets CDR1 to SNHLY and CDR2 to FYNNEI. From the cysteine through the phenylalanine, the CDR3 covers 15 amino acids. The read is trimmed to its CDR3 DNA, 45 bases read in frame from base 1. V lost 5 bases and J lost 1 base, and the count of bases not matched to a germline gene is 5. The V gene is TRBV2 and the J gene is TRBJ1-2; a stretch of 9 junction bases matches TRBD1. Specimen: peripheral blood. This sequence was found in a man aged 70 or older with acute or convalescent COVID-19. Here the CDR3 is given as CASSYGTGINYGYTF. DNA sequence: TGTGCCAGCAGTTACGGGACAGGGATTAACTATGGCTACACCTTC.